This is a list of T cell receptor beta chains from one sample in a study of T cells in Graves' hyperthyroidism and ophthalmopathy. In TCRdb, the multiplex PCR reads were re-called with MiXCR into one record per CDR3 protein. Here the sample spans about 350,000 distinct CDR3 sequences, around 15% being singletons. Specimen: blood. Receptor source: a woman in her sixties with Graves' ophthalmopathy. The CDR3 runs from the conserved cysteine through the conserved F or W. Clone size is given for some rows only: seen once, a few or many times, or a class if the clone is expanded.

clone_size | j_call | v_call | cdr3_aa
NA | TRBJ2-6 | TRBV30 | CAWTLRGPGANVLTF
few | TRBJ2-1 | TRBV12-5 | CASGLGTTNEQFF
NA | TRBJ1-6 | TRBV28 | CASILGGFRNSPLHF
many | TRBJ2-3 | TRBV18 | CASSPGVAGTDTQYF
few | TRBJ2-1 | TRBV7-2 | CASSLVGGQASFNEQFF
many | TRBJ2-5 | TRBV20-1 | CSANLAGGQETQYF
NA | TRBJ2-1 | TRBV2 | CASTGTSGRAPGNEQFF
many | TRBJ2-7 | TRBV12-3/TRBV12-4 | CAGRAGTGVPYEQYF
many | TRBJ2-1 | TRBV7-3 | CASSLLGGSYNEQFF
many | TRBJ1-1 | TRBV29-1 | CSVEDTGGISEAFF
few | TRBJ1-2 | TRBV7-9 | CASSSIRYGYTF
many | TRBJ2-1 | TRBV20-1 | CSARIQGGYNEQFF
many | TRBJ2-7 | TRBV9 | CASSPRLAGVDEQYF
many | TRBJ1-2 | TRBV11-2 | CASSYPVSGTPYGYTF
few | TRBJ2-5 | TRBV19 | CASSIDRVAVTQYF
many | TRBJ2-1 | TRBV2 | CASRAGQSSYNEQFF
many | TRBJ2-5 | TRBV20-1 | CSARPLRIQETQYF
NA | TRBJ2-1 | TRBV7-2 | CASSFAGGSYDEQFF
NA | TRBJ2-2 | TRBV4-1 | CASSQGTTRDTGELFF
many | TRBJ2-1 | TRBV10-3 | CAISERAGGSNEQFF
few | TRBJ2-7 | TRBV19 | CASSILLTVSSYEQYF
NA | TRBJ2-2 | TRBV10-3 | CAISGGDIAGAYTGELFF
many | TRBJ2-1 | TRBV9 | CASSVAYRTSGTGEQFF
many | TRBJ2-5 | TRBV5-1 | CASSLAVGRETQYF
few | TRBJ1-6 | TRBV20-1 | CSARGSQGYSSYNSPLHF
many | TRBJ2-3 | TRBV12-3/TRBV12-4 | CASSVRRDFRTDTQYF
NA | TRBJ1-5 | TRBV14 | CASSDGQGQPQHF
few | TRBJ2-7 | TRBV10-3 | CAISESFYTVDYEQYF
many | TRBJ2-3 | TRBV30 | CAWSVLAGDTQYF
few | TRBJ1-6 | TRBV20-1 | CSARDVGQGRNSPLHF
NA | TRBJ1-2 | TRBV4-2 | CASSQPDRTNYGYTF
many | TRBJ2-5 | TRBV7-9 | CASSGFPGGLQETQYF
many | TRBJ2-7 | TRBV28 | CASSSRLAGGGYEQYF
few | TRBJ1-5 | TRBV6-2/TRBV6-3 | CASTRTGKNQPQHF
many | TRBJ1-1 | TRBV5-6 | CASSLAGENTEAFF
NA | TRBJ2-1 | TRBV29-1 | CSIRNLNEQFF
few | TRBJ2-2 | TRBV7-3 | CASSLTLATLGGELFF
many | TRBJ2-1 | TRBV28 | CASSHFGTSGRNEQFF
NA | TRBJ2-2 | TRBV27 | CASSSNGGRANTGELFF
many | TRBJ2-1 | TRBV24-1 | CATSDASEDRGPDNEQFF
NA | TRBJ1-1 | TRBV28 | CASSLTQGDTEAFF
many | TRBJ1-5 | TRBV7-2 | CASSREGASNQPQHF
many | TRBJ2-7 | TRBV5-1 | CASDWGDRVLAEAVEQYF
few | TRBJ2-3 | TRBV9 | CASSVEEGGDRDTQYF
NA | TRBJ2-7 | TRBV6-5 | CASSYSPGRSYEQYF
NA | TRBJ2-4 | TRBV12-3/TRBV12-4 | CASSPGGGTSGKNIQYF
NA | TRBJ2-2 | TRBV11-2 | CASSSGASGLTGELFF
NA | TRBJ1-5 | TRBV19 | CASRPGGIGNQPQHF
NA | TRBJ2-5 | TRBV20-1 | CSAPEFQETQYF
few | TRBJ2-2 | TRBV5-1 | CAGSLVTGINTGELFF
many | TRBJ1-5 | TRBV30 | CAWSSTGGFGNQPQHF
NA | TRBJ2-5 | TRBV6-2/TRBV6-3 | CASSLGLGGIGETQYF
many | TRBJ2-1 | TRBV3-1 | CASSFRTGSEQFF
many | TRBJ2-3 | TRBV11-3 | CASSFPDDTQYF